This T cell receptor (beta chain) was sequenced during a study of cytomegalovirus exposure and HLA in healthy donors. General study points: Within the 130 or so validation repertoires, first-cohort TCR clusters tended to co-occur, according to a later analysis. Rarity marked most TCR sequences, yet some public TCRs occurred in many donors.

TCRdb keeps only in-frame clones here, not all; method: immunoSEQ multiplex PCR. The sample includes a few hundred thousand clones, approximately 83% of them seen just once. As concerns this clone: As yet, its antigen is unknown.

The TCR sequence derives from a woman in her late teens or twenties in good health and CMV-seronegative. The material sequenced was PBMCs.

In DNA form, the CDR3 reads TGTGCCAGCAGCTACATGACAGGGCACAATTCACCCCTCCACTTT. This encodes CASSYMTGHNSPLHF. The chain couples TRBV27 to TRBJ1-6, with 7 positions matching TRBD1. The germline gives CDR1 MNHEY, CDR2 SMNVEV (reference sequence). Trimming removed 6 bases from V and 7 bases from J; junction bases left unmatched: 9. The CDR3 is made up of 15 amino acids.